This is a list of T cell receptor beta chains from one sample in a study of CD8+CD57+ T cells in acquired aplastic anemia. A single record per CDR3 protein comes from TCRdb applying MiXCR to the reads. The repertoire holds 180,000 or so distinct CDR3 sequences, with roughly 50% as singletons. The sample taken for sequencing was sorted CD4+, CD8+, or CD8+CD57+ T cells (not recorded which) from PBMCs. The receptors stem from a human donor with aplastic anemia. Both conserved end residues are part of each CDR3. The D gene is left open where the match is weak. Size is omitted from some rows. Given values are once, few, many or a class for expanded clones.

length	V	size	J	D	CDR3	DNA
14	TRBV3-1	many	TRBJ1-1	.	CASSQQGMNTEAFF	TGTGCCAGCAGCCAACAGGGAATGAACACTGAAGCTTTCTTT
16	TRBV12-1	.	TRBJ1-1	.	CASSFLDRGQNTEAFF	TGTGCCAGCAGCTTTCTGGACAGGGGGCAGAACACTGAAGCTTTCTTT
12	TRBV12-3/TRBV12-4	.	TRBJ1-2	.	CASSLLGRGYTF	TGTGCCAGCAGTTTACTGGGCAGGGGCTACACCTTC
14	TRBV20-1	.	TRBJ2-1	TRBD2	CSASGTSGYNEQFF	TGCAGTGCTTCCGGGACTAGCGGCTACAATGAGCAGTTCTTC
13	TRBV2	.	TRBJ1-4	.	CASRKGTNEKLFF	TGTGCCAGCAGAAAAGGGACTAATGAAAAACTGTTTTTT
13	TRBV7-6	.	TRBJ1-1	.	CASSAGPPNEAFF	TGTGCCAGCAGCGCGGGCCCTCCCAATGAGGCTTTCTTT
13	TRBV7-9	.	TRBJ1-2	.	CASSLGGTYGYTF	TGTGCCAGCAGCTTAGGGGGGACCTATGGCTACACCTTC
19	TRBV5-1	.	TRBJ2-3	TRBD2	CASSLGRLAGGLGTDTQYF	TGCGCCAGCAGCTTGGGGAGACTAGCGGGGGGGCTGGGCACAGATACGCAGTATTTT
17	TRBV10-3	many	TRBJ2-1	TRBD2	CAISEPFSGGARNEQFF	TGTGCCATCAGTGAGCCGTTTAGCGGGGGGGCGAGAAATGAGCAGTTCTTC
14	TRBV20-1	many	TRBJ1-2	.	CSARKAATNYGYTF	TGCAGTGCCCGGAAGGCAGCTACTAACTATGGCTACACCTTC
12	TRBV20-1	many	TRBJ2-5	.	CSPTRNQETQYF	TGCAGTCCAACTAGGAACCAAGAGACCCAGTACTTC
15	TRBV4-2	.	TRBJ1-2	TRBD1	CASSQGGGQAYGYTF	TGTGCCAGCAGCCAAGGTGGGGGACAGGCCTATGGTTACACCTTC
12	TRBV19	.	TRBJ1-2	.	CASSPSPGGYTF	TGTGCCAGTAGTCCCAGTCCGGGCGGCTACACCTTC
15	TRBV15	.	TRBJ1-5	.	CATSRGPASNQPQHF	TGTGCCACCAGCAGGGGACCCGCTAGCAATCAGCCCCAGCATTTT
15	TRBV19	.	TRBJ2-1	.	CASSVFTGRSGEQFF	TGTGCCAGTAGTGTATTCACAGGGCGTTCCGGTGAGCAGTTCTTC
12	TRBV20-1	few	TRBJ1-2	.	CSARGQHLRYTF	TGCAGTGCTAGAGGACAGCATCTACGCTACACCTTC
18	TRBV27	.	TRBJ2-7	TRBD2	CASSLSGLAGAVSYEQYF	TGTGCCAGCAGTTTATCTGGGCTAGCGGGAGCCGTCTCCTACGAGCAGTACTTC
11	TRBV30	.	TRBJ1-1	TRBD1	CAWSPGQKAFF	TGTGCCTGGAGTCCGGGACAGAAAGCTTTCTTT
20	TRBV11-2	.	TRBJ2-3	TRBD2	CAGSLEGRAEGLAGADTQYF	TGTGCCGGCAGCTTAGAGGGAAGGGCTGAGGGACTAGCGGGAGCAGATACGCAGTATTTT
13	TRBV7-6	few	TRBJ2-7	.	CASSPSNYYEQYF	TGTGCCAGCAGCCCAAGCAATTACTACGAGCAGTACTTC
15	TRBV19	.	TRBJ2-3	TRBD2	CASSQDGGGEYTQYF	TGCGCCAGCAGCCAAGATGGCGGGGGGGAATATACGCAGTATTTT
15	TRBV4-3	many	TRBJ2-5	.	CASSQAPGGLETQYF	TGCGCCAGCAGCCAAGCCCCCGGGGGGCTAGAGACCCAGTACTTC
14	TRBV20-1	.	TRBJ1-6	.	CSARVPGSDSPLHF	TGCAGTGCTAGAGTACCCGGCAGTGATTCACCCCTCCACTTT
18	TRBV7-2	medium-sized	TRBJ2-5	TRBD2	CASSLGRRLAGEGETQYF	TGTGCCAGCAGCTTAGGTCGTCGACTAGCGGGGGAAGGAGAGACCCAGTACTTC
14	TRBV20-1	.	TRBJ2-5	.	CSAYPQTSTETQYF	TGCAGTGCTTATCCGCAAACTAGCACGGAGACCCAGTACTTC